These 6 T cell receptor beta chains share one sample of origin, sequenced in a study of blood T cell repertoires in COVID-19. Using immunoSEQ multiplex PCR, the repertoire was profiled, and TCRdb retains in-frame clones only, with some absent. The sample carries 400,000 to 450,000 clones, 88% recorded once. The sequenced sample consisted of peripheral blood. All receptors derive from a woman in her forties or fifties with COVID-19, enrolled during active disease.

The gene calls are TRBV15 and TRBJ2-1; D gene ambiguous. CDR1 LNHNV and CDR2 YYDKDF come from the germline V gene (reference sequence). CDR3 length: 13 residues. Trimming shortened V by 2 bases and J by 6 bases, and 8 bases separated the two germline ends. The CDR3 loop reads CATSRSTGNEQFF. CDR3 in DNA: TGTGCCACCAGCAGAAGTACCGGCAATGAGCAGTTCTTC.

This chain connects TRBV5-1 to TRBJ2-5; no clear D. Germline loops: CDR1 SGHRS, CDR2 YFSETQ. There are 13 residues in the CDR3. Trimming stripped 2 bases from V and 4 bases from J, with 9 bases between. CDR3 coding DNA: TGCGCCAGCAGCTTTGGGCCCGGAGAGACCCAGTACTTC. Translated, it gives CASSFGPGETQYF.

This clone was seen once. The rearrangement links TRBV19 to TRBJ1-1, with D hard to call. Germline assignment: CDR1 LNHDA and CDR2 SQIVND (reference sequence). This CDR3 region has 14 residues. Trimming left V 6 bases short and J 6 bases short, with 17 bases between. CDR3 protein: CASREDLESAEAFF. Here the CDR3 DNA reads TGTGCCAGTAGGGAGGACCTCGAGTCGGCTGAAGCTTTCTTT.

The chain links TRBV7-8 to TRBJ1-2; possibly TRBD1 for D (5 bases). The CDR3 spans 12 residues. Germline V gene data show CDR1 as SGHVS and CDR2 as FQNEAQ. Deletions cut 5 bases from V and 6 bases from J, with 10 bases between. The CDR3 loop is CASSPREDGYTF. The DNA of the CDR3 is TGTGCCAGCAGCCCCAGGGAAGATGGCTACACCTTC.

This chain's CDR3 is CASSPGFGGPEAFF. The DNA for the CDR3 is TGCGCCAGCAGCCCTGGATTCGGGGGACCTGAAGCTTTCTTT. The genes are TRBV4-1 and TRBJ1-1; D is possibly TRBD1 (5 bases). The CDR3 has 14 amino acids. CDR1 is MGHRA, CDR2 YSYEKL, per germline. V shed 4 bases and J shed 6 bases, with 15 bases lying between them.

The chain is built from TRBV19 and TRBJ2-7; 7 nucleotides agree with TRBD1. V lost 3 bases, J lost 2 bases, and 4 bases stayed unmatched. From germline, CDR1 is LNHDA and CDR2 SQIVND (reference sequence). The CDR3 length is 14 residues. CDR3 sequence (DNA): TGTGCCAGTAGTATCCGGGACAGCCCCTACGAGCAGTACTTC. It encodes CASSIRDSPYEQYF.